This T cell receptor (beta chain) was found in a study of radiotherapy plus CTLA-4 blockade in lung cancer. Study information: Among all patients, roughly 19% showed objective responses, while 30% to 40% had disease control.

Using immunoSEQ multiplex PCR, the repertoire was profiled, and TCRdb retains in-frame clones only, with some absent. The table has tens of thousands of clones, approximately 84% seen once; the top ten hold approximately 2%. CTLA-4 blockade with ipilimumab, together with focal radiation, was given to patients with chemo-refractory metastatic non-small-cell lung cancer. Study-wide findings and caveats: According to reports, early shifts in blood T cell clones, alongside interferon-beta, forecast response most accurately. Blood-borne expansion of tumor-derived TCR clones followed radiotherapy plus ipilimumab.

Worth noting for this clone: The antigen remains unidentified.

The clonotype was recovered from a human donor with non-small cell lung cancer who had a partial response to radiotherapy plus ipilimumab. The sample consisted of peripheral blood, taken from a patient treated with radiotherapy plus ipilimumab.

CDR3 sequence (DNA): TGTGCCAGCACGGTCGGCAGGAACTATGGCTACACCTTC. Protein: CASTVGRNYGYTF. The rearrangement joins TRBV6-5 to TRBJ1-2; D gene ambiguous. The CDR3 is 13 amino acids. The V and J ends lost 7 bases and 2 bases respectively, with 11 bases between them. The germline gives CDR1 MNHEY, CDR2 SVGAGI.